The clone carrying this TCR beta chain was counted ten times or more. Its specificity is not known. It was through 5'RACE template switching that TCR cDNA was made, with a universal primer site and UMIs added. TCRdb ran MiXCR on the 5' RACE reads and lists one entry per CDR3 protein. The repertoire consists of about 160,000 distinct CDR3 sequences, with almost 7% occurring once and the leading ten covering 2.5%. The entry originates in a study of T cells after yellow fever vaccination. Study context: Low-cell-number fractions were prepared with SMART-Seq v4 Ultra Low Input.

Study-wide findings and caveats: Clones from primary vaccination mostly reappeared after the booster (around 97% CD4, approximately 91% CD8).

From germline, CDR1 is SGHAT and CDR2 FQNNGV. The CDR3 consists of 16 residues. V trimming: 1 base; J trimming: 1 base; junction bases outside the gene matches: 3. J is TRBJ2-2 and V is TRBV11-2; TRBD1 agrees at 7 bases. The clonotype comes from a man younger than 35 who received the YFV17D yellow fever vaccine. The sequences come from CD4+ T cells sorted from PBMCs, collected 5 days after the first yellow fever vaccination. The CDR3 reads CASSLGWDRNTGELFF. The DNA of the CDR3 is TGTGCCAGCAGCTTAGGCTGGGACAGGAACACCGGGGAGCTGTTTTTT.